This T cell receptor (beta chain) stems from a study of cytomegalovirus exposure and HLA in healthy donors. Findings of the study overall: TCR beta V- and J-gene trimming was later associated with a missense DCLRE1C variant.

The PCR ran on 60 Vbeta and 13 Jbeta primers. How the authors handled the data: About 10 million shared chains were among the 60 million to 80 million unique TCR beta chains that a later analysis counted. Measured with immunoSEQ multiplex PCR; TCRdb has only the in-frame clones, and not every one. V, J and clone size are those of that table, while D and trimming were read from the DNA. The profile covers some 150,000 clones, with 80% to 90% appearing a single time and about 2.3% taken by the ten largest. Points on this clone: Its antigen is unknown.

J gave up 4 bases and V 3 bases, and 6 bases lay outside the gene matches. Germline values: CDR1 SGDLS, CDR2 YYNGEE. This CDR3 has 15 amino acids. Input material: PBMCs. This TCR came from a woman younger than 30 in good health and CMV-seronegative. The chain recombines TRBV9 with TRBJ2-3; the match to TRBD2 covers 9 bases. CDR3 amino acids: CASSAGTSMADTQYF. In DNA form, the CDR3 reads TGTGCCAGCAGCGCCGGGACTAGCATGGCAGATACGCAGTATTTT.